Shown below are 23 T cell receptor beta chains from a single sample sequenced in a study of T cell responses to AZD1222 COVID-19 vaccine. Measured with immunoSEQ multiplex PCR; TCRdb has only the in-frame clones, and not every one. In the table there are 46,000 or so clones, about 80% of which are singletons. The source was peripheral blood, collected on day 0 of AZD1222 vaccination. These receptors were collected from an adult in good health.

This chain links TRBV29-1 with TRBJ1-4; a possible D gene is TRBD1 (5 bases). Germline loops: CDR1 SQVTM, CDR2 ANQGSEA. The length of the CDR3 is 14 residues. V lost 4 bases, J lost 2 bases, and 11 bases lay in between. The CDR3 spells CSVGTAGTNEKLFF. CDR3 coding DNA: TGCAGCGTTGGAACGGCAGGGACTAATGAAAAACTGTTTTTT.

The rearrangement uses TRBV3-1 (or the pseudogene TRBV3-2) and TRBJ1-4; D is ambiguous. V lost 4 bases, J lost 0 bases, and 9 bases lay in between. This CDR3 is built from 15 residues. Germline CDR1 reads LGHDT; CDR2 reads YNNKEL (reference sequence). The CDR3 loop is CASSRWETTNEKLFF. DNA for the CDR3: TGTGCCAGCAGCCGGTGGGAAACAACTAATGAAAAACTGTTTTTT.

The chain recombines TRBV2 with TRBJ2-1; 11 bases fit TRBD2. CDR1 and CDR2 (germline): SNHLY, FYNNEI. This CDR3 region has 15 residues. Trimming removed 7 bases from V and 6 bases from J; junction bases left unmatched: 8. For the CDR3, the DNA is TGTGCCAGCAATATACTAGCGGGAGTGGTCAATGAGCAGTTCTTC. This gives the protein CASNILAGVVNEQFF.

The chain has TRBV15 and TRBJ2-7; the match to TRBD1 covers 9 bases. V shed 3 bases, J shed 3 bases, and the junction held 6 bases outside the gene matches. Looked up from germline, CDR1 is LNHNV and CDR2 is YYDKDF (reference sequence). The length of the CDR3 is 15 residues. Here the CDR3 DNA reads TGTGCCACCAGCAGGGGGGGACAGGGAATCTACGAGCAGTACTTC. This encodes CATSRGGQGIYEQYF.

Within the sample, this clone is medium-sized. The rearrangement uses TRBV11-2 and TRBJ2-7; TRBD2 aligns across 9 bases. CDR3 size: 15 residues. With 0 bases clipped from V and 4 bases from J, the junction kept 4 bases outside the gene matches. The V gene's germline CDR1 is SGHAT and CDR2 FQNNGV. For the CDR3, the DNA is TGTGCCAGCAGCTTAGATCCTAGCGGGATGTACGAGCAGTACGTC. This encodes CASSLDPSGMYEQYV.

This clone is a singleton in its sample. The CDR3 sequence: CATSREKREINTGELFF. The CDR3 nucleotides read TGTGCCACCAGCAGAGAGAAGCGGGAGATCAACACCGGGGAGCTGTTTTTT. V is TRBV15 and J is TRBJ2-2, with TRBD2 matching 8 bases. The CDR3 runs 17 residues. CDR1 and CDR2 from the germline V gene are LNHNV and YYDKDF (reference sequence). V was pared by 0 bases and J by 2 bases, with 5 bases of the junction left unmatched.

This clone was counted once. This rearrangement joins TRBV7-3 to TRBJ1-1, with 9 bases fitting TRBD1. V trimming: 1 base; J trimming: 4 bases; junction bases outside the gene matches: 4. The CDR3 is 15 residues long. Germline lookup yields CDR1 SGHTA and CDR2 FQGTGA. The CDR3 bases are TGTGCCAGCAGCTTAATCGGACAGGGGACCACTGAAGCTTTCTTT. Amino acid sequence: CASSLIGQGTTEAFF.

This clone was recorded once. The rearrangement uses TRBV18 and TRBJ2-1; the match to TRBD2 covers 13 bases. Germline V lookup: CDR1 KGHSH, CDR2 LQKENI. The CDR3 totals 16 residues. After removal of 3 bases from V and 7 bases from J, the junction contained 6 bases not matched to a gene. CDR3 loop: CASSPTGTSGTNEQFF. The CDR3 bases are TGTGCCAGCTCACCGACCGGGACTAGCGGGACGAATGAGCAGTTCTTC.

The chain links TRBV2 to TRBJ2-5; D not certain. Trimming removed 7 bases from V and 2 bases from J, with 11 bases in between. The CDR3 is 13 residues long. Germline V gene sequence: CDR1 SNHLY, CDR2 FYNNEI. CDR3 amino acids: CASNQDVQETQYF. DNA of the CDR3: TGTGCCAGCAACCAAGACGTTCAAGAGACCCAGTACTTC.

This chain joins TRBV20-1 and TRBJ2-1; D uncertain. CDR1 is DFQATT, CDR2 SNEGSKA, per germline (reference sequence). Trimming cost V 3 bases and J 3 bases, with 3 bases left between them. The CDR3 is 11 amino acids. The CDR3 loop is CSARNYNEQFF. CDR3 bases: TGCAGTGCTAGGAACTACAATGAGCAGTTCTTC.

The chain carries TRBV30 and TRBJ1-2; D gene ambiguous. Germline values: CDR1 GTSNPN, CDR2 SVGIG (reference sequence). V lost 2 bases and J lost 1, with 8 bases in between. This CDR3 has 13 residues. CDR3 in amino acids: CAWSSVINYGYTF. CDR3 DNA: TGTGCCTGGAGTTCTGTCATTAACTATGGCTACACCTTC.

This clone was observed once. This chain links TRBV28 with TRBJ1-2; no reliable D call. The ends were cut back, 3 bases at V and 6 bases at J, with 17 bases in the middle. Germline lookup yields CDR1 MDHEN and CDR2 SYDVKM. The CDR3 extends over 15 amino acids. This CDR3 is CASSFSGRERHGYTF. CDR3 in DNA: TGTGCCAGCAGTTTTTCAGGCCGTGAAAGGCATGGCTACACCTTC.

The genes are TRBV5-4 and TRBJ2-1, with D possibly matching TRBD2 (6 bases). V was pared by 4 bases and J by 4 bases, with 15 bases between. CDR1 SGHNT and CDR2 YYREEE come from the germline V gene (reference sequence). CDR3 length: 15 residues. The CDR3 protein is CASSPWRREYNEQFF. DNA of the CDR3: TGTGCCAGCAGCCCCTGGAGGAGGGAGTACAATGAGCAGTTCTTC.

This rearrangement joins TRBV7-9 to TRBJ2-2, with D perhaps matching TRBD1 (6 bases). V was clipped by 5 bases and J by 2 bases, with 12 bases between them. This CDR3 has 15 residues. Per the germline V gene, CDR1 is SEHNR and CDR2 is FQNEAQ (reference sequence). CDR3 DNA: TGTGCCAGCAGCCCGGGACACGGAAACACCGGGGAGCTGTTTTTT. Translation gives CASSPGHGNTGELFF.

The DNA of the CDR3 is TGTGCCAGCAGACCCATGACTAGCGGGGGCGGGGAGCTGTTTTTT. Its translation is CASRPMTSGGGELFF. This chain connects TRBV27 to TRBJ2-2; 12 positions match TRBD2. Germline CDR1 is MNHEY and CDR2 is SMNVEV (reference sequence). The CDR3 is 15 amino acids. With V trimmed by 6 bases and J by 7 bases, 6 bases remained unmatched.

This chain joins TRBV6-5 and TRBJ1-6; 7 bases align to TRBD1. The CDR3 is 14 residues long. V shed 6 bases and J 6 bases; nucleotides not matched to a gene: 5. Per germline, CDR1 MNHEY and CDR2 SVGAGI. CDR3 coding DNA: TGTGCCAGCAGGAGGGACAGAAGTAATTCACCCCTCCACTTT. Protein product: CASRRDRSNSPLHF.

This clone was seen more than once but under ten times. The chain couples TRBV6-5 to TRBJ2-1; 7 nucleotides match TRBD1. The V gene end was trimmed by 5 bases and the J gene end by 6 bases; junction bases not matched to a gene: 7. The V gene's germline CDR1 is MNHEY and CDR2 SVGAGI. The CDR3 contains 14 residues. The CDR3 coding sequence is TGTGCCAGCAGTCATACGACAGGGCTCAATGAGCAGTTCTTC. Protein sequence: CASSHTTGLNEQFF.

V and J are TRBV29-1 and TRBJ2-5; D gene uncertain. The CDR3 has 14 residues. CDR1 and CDR2 (germline): SQVTM, ANQGSEA. Trimming left V 6 bases short and J 1 base short, with 15 bases between. CDR3 nucleotides: TGCAGCGTGGACGGGTCGTCGGCCCAAGAGACCCAGTACTTC. It specifies CSVDGSSAQETQYF.

The chain employs TRBV27 and TRBJ1-6; no definite D call. Germline CDR1 MNHEY, CDR2 SMNVEV (reference sequence). Trimming took 1 base from V and 3 from J, leaving 13 bases between them. The CDR3 loop spans 17 amino acids. CDR3 coding DNA: TGTGCCAGCAGTTTATTCGGGAGGGCCGGCTATAATTCACCCCTCCACTTT. Translation gives CASSLFGRAGYNSPLHF.

The V gene is TRBV2, the J gene TRBJ1-4; 7 bases align to TRBD1. CDR3 length equals 15 residues. Trimming cost V 6 bases and J 7 bases; bases outside gene matches: 11. CDR1 is SNHLY, CDR2 FYNNEI, per germline. CDR3 sequence reads: CASRSRQGATEKLFF. Written as DNA, the CDR3 is TGTGCCAGCAGATCCCGACAGGGAGCGACTGAAAAACTGTTTTTT.

The gene calls are TRBV5-1 and TRBJ1-1; the match to TRBD1 covers 8 bases. CDR3 length equals 14 residues. After removal of 3 bases from V and 1 base from J, the junction contained 2 bases not matched to a gene. From germline, CDR1 is SGHRS and CDR2 YFSETQ. In DNA, the CDR3 is TGCGCCAGCAGCTCGACAGGGGAGAACACTGAAGCTTTCTTT. Encoded protein: CASSSTGENTEAFF.

This rearrangement joins TRBV20-1 to TRBJ1-1; D is ambiguous. Trimming shortened V by 5 bases and J by 6 bases, and 10 bases separated the two germline ends. Germline CDR1 is DFQATT and CDR2 is SNEGSKA (reference sequence). The CDR3 sequence is 11 residues long. The CDR3 nucleotides read TGCAGTGCTGCTATTAACGCTGAAGCTTTCTTT. Translated, it gives CSAAINAEAFF.

This clone was detected once. The J gene is TRBJ1-3, the V gene TRBV9; the D gene is possibly TRBD1 (5 bases). CDR1 is SGDLS, CDR2 YYNGEE, per germline. V lost 2 bases and J lost 0, with 9 bases in between. The CDR3 spans 15 residues. In nucleotides, the CDR3 is TGTGCCAGCAGCGTTGGGGGGAGCTCTGGAAACACCATATATTTT. This codes for CASSVGGSSGNTIYF.